The sequence of this T cell receptor beta chain was determined in a study of cytomegalovirus exposure and HLA in healthy donors. Points on this clone: Its antigen remains unidentified.

It was with 60 Vbeta and 13 Jbeta primers that the PCR ran. Profiled with immunoSEQ multiplex PCR; TCRdb holds only in-frame clones, not every one. The sample records under 200,000 clones, roughly 79% being singletons. Germline V gene sequence: CDR1 LNHDA, CDR2 SQIVND (reference sequence). The CDR3 totals 16 residues. With 3 bases removed from V and 6 bases from J, the gap between germline ends came to 18 bases. Findings and limits, study-wide: Among immune exposure information, only CMV serostatus was available.

Sequencing input: PBMCs. The V and J genes are TRBV19 and TRBJ1-5, with a weak D call TRBD1 (6 bases). The source is a woman in her thirties in good health and CMV-seropositive. The CDR3 nucleotides read TGTGCCAGTAGTATGATCGCGGCAGGGGTCGGTCAGCCCCAGCATTTT. It yields the protein CASSMIAAGVGQPQHF.